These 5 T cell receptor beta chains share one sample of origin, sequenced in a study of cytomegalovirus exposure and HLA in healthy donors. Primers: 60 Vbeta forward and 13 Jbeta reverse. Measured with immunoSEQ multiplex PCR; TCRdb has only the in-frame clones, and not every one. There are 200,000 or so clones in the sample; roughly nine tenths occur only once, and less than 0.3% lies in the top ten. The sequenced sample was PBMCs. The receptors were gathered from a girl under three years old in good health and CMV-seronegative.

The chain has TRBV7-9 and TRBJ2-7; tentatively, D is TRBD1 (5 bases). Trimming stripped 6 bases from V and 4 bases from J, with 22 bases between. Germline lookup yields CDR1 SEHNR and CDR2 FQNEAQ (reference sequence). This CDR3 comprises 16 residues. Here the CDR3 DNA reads TGTGCCAGCAGTCCCACGACAGCGTCCACCCTTTACGAGCAGTACTTC. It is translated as CASSPTTASTLYEQYF.

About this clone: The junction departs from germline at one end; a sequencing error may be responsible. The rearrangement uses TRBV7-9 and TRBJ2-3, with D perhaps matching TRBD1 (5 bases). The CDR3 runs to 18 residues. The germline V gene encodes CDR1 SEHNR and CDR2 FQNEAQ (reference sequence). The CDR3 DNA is TGTTCCAGCAGCTTAAGGCCGGGTCGGACACCTAGCACAGATACGCAGTATTTT. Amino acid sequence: CSSSLRPGRTPSTDTQYF. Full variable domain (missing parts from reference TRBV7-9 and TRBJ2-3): DTGVSQNPRHKITKRGQNVTFRCDPISEHNRLYWYRQTLGQGPEFLTYFQNEAQLEKSRLLSDRFSAERPKGSFSTLEIQRTEQGDSAMYLCSSSLRPGRTPSTDTQYFGPGTRLTVL.

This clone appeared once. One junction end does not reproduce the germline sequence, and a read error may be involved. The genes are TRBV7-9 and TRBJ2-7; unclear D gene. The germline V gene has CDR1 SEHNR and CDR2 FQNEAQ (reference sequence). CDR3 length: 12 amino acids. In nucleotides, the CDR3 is TGTTCCAGCAGCTCCGCCCTCGGGGAGCAGTACTTC. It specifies CSSSSALGEQYF.

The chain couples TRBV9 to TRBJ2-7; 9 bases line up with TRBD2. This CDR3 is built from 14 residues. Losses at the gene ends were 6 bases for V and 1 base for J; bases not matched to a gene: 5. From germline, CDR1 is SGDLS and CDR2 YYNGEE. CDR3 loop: CASNRGLASYEQYF. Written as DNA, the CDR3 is TGTGCCAGCAATCGTGGACTAGCGTCCTACGAGCAGTACTTC.

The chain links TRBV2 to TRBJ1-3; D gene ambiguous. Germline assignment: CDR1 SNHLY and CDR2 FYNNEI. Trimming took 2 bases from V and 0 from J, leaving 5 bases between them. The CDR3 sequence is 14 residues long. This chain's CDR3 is CASSEQFSGNTIYF. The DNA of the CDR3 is TGTGCCAGCAGTGAACAGTTCTCTGGAAACACCATATATTTT.